This TCR beta chain originates from a study of human T cells and chemical hapten exposure. In germline, CDR1 is MNHNY, CDR2 SVGAGI (reference sequence). The CDR3 spans 14 residues. V lost 2 bases to trimming and J lost 0 bases, with 7 bases between them. TCRdb ran MiXCR on the RACE reads and lists one entry per CDR3 protein. The sample holds around 92,000 distinct CDR3 sequences; 10% to 13% are singletons and the top ten take approximately 3.1%. Time point reported: pre-sensitization, week 0. Treatment specified: therapeutic diphenylcyclopropenone sensitization with weekly scalp DPC. This clonotype was seen more than once but under ten times.

This chain connects TRBV6-6 to TRBJ1-1; a weak D match, TRBD1 (5 bases). Source: whole blood, taken in connection with sensitization to the hapten diphenylcyclopropenone (DPC). This TCR derives from a woman aged 60-70 years with alopecia areata. Some clones in this sample may be carry-over from other donors' samples. The CDR3 sequence: CASSYQDMNTEAFF. The DNA for the CDR3 is TGTGCCAGCAGTTACCAGGACATGAACACTGAAGCTTTCTTT.